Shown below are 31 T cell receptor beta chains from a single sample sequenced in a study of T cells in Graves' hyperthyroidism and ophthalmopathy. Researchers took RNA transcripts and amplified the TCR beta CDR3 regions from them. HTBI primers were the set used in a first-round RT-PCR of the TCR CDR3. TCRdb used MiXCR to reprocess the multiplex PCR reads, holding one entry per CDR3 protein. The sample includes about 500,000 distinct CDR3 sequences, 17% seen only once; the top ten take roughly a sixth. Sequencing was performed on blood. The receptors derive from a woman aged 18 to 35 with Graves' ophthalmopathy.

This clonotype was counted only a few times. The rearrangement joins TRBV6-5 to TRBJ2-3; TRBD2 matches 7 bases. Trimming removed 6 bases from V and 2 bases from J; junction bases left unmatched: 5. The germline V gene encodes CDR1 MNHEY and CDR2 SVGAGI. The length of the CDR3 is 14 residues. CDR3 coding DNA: TGTGCCAGCAGCCTAGCGGAGATCACAGATACGCAGTATTTT. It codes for CASSLAEITDTQYF.

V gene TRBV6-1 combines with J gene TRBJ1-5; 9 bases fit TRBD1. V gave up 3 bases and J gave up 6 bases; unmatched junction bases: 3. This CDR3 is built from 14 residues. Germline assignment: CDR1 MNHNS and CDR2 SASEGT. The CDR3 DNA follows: TGTGCCAGCAGTGATACAGGGGGCGGTCAGCCCCAGCATTTT. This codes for CASSDTGGGQPQHF.

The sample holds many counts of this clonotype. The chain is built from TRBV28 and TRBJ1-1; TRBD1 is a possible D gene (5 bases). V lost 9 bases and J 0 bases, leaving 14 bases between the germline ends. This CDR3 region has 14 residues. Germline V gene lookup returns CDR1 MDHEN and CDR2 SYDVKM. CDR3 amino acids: CASVIQGMNTEAFF. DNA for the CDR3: TGTGCCAGTGTCATTCAGGGAATGAACACTGAAGCTTTCTTT.

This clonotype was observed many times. In DNA, the CDR3 is TGTGCCAGCAGTTACCGGGACCAACAGTTCTTC. Translated: CASSYRDQQFF. The rearrangement joins TRBV28 to TRBJ2-1; D possibly matches TRBD1 or TRBD2 (5 bases each). V was pared by 4 bases and J by 13 bases, with 11 bases between. The CDR3 extends over 11 amino acids. CDR1 and CDR2 (germline): MDHEN, SYDVKM.

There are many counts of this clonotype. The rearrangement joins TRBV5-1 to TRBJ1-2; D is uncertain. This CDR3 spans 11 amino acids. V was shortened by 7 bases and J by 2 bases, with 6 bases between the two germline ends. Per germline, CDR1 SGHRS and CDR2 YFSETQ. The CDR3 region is CASGENYGYTF. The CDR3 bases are TGCGCCAGCGGAGAAAACTATGGCTACACCTTC.

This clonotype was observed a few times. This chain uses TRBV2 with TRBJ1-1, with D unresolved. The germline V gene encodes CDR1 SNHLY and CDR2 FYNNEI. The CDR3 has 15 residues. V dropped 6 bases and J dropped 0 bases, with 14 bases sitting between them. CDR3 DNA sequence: TGTGCCAGCAGCGAATTGAAGGACCTGAACACTGAAGCTTTCTTT. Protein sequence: CASSELKDLNTEAFF.

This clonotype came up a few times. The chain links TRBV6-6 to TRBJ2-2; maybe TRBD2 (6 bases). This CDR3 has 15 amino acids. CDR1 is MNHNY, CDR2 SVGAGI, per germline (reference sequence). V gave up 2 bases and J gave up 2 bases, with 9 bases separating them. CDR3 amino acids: CASSYGTLNTGELFF. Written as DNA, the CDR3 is TGTGCCAGCAGTTACGGGACTTTAAACACCGGGGAGCTGTTTTTT.

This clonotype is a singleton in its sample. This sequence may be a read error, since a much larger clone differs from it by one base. CDR3 sequence: CASNGGYSEQFF. DNA of the CDR3: TGTGCCAGCAATGGCGGCTACAGTGAGCAGTTCTTC. The chain has TRBV27 and TRBJ2-1; D remains unclear. The CDR3 has 12 amino acids. Germline lookup yields CDR1 MNHEY and CDR2 SMNVEV (reference sequence).

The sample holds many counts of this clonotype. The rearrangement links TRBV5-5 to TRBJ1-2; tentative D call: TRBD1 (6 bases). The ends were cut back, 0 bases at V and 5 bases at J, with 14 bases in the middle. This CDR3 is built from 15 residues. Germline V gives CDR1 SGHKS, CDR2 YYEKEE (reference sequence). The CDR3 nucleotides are TGTGCCAGCAGCTTGGGATCCAGGGGAGGGTATGGCTACACCTTC. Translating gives CASSLGSRGGYGYTF.

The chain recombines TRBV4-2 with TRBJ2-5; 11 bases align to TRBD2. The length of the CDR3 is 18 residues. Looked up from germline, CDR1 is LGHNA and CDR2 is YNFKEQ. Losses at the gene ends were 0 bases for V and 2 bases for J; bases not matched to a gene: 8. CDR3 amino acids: CASSQEISGRGIQETQYF. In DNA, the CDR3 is TGTGCCAGCAGCCAAGAGATTAGCGGGAGGGGCATACAAGAGACCCAGTACTTC.

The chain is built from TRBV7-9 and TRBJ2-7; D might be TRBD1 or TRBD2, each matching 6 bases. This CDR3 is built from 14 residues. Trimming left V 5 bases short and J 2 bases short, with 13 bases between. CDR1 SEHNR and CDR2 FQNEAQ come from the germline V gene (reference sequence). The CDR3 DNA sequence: TGTGCCAGCAGCCAACAAGGGGGGCCCTACGAGCAGTACTTC. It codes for CASSQQGGPYEQYF.

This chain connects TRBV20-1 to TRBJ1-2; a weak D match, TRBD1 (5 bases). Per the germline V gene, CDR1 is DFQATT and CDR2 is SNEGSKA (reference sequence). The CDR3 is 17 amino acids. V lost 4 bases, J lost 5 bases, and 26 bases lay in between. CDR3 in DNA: TGCAGTGCTACTCCATTCGGGGGAAATAAGGGGATTTATGGCTACACCTTC. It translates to CSATPFGGNKGIYGYTF.

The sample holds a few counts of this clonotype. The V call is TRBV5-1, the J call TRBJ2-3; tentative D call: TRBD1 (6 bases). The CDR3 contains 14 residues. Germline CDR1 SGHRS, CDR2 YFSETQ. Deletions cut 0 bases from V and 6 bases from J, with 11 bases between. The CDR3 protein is CASSLEGGSDTQYF. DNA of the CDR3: TGCGCCAGCAGCTTGGAAGGGGGTTCGGATACGCAGTATTTT.

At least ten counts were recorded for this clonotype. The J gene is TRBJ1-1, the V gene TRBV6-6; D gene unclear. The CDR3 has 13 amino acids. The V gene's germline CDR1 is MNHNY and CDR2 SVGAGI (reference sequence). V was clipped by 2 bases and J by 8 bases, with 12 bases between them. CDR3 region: CASSYEIGQEAFF. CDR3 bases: TGTGCCAGCAGTTACGAAATCGGCCAGGAAGCTTTCTTT.

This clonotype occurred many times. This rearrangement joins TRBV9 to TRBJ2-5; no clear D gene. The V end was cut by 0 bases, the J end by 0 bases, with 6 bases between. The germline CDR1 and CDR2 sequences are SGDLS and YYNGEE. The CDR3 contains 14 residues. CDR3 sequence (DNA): TGTGCCAGCAGCGTAGATGGGAACCAAGAGACCCAGTACTTC. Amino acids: CASSVDGNQETQYF.

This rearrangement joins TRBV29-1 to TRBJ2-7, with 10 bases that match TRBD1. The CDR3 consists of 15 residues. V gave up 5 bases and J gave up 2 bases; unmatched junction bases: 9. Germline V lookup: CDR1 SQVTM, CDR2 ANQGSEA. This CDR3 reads CSVTRAGTGAYEQYF. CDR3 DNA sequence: TGCAGCGTTACGCGGGCCGGGACAGGGGCCTACGAGCAGTACTTC.

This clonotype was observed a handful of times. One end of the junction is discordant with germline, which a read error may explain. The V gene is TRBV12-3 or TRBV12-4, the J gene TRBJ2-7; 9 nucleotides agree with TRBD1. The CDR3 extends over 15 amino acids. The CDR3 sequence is CASRGQGVFGSEQCF. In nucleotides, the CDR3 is TGTGCCAGCAGGGGACAGGGAGTATTTGGGTCCGAGCAGTGCTTC.

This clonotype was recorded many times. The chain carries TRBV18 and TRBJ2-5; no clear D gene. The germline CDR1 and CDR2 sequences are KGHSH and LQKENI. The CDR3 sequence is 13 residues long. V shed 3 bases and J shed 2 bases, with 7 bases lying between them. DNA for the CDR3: TGTGCCAGCTCACCTCGCCTACAAGAGACCCAGTACTTC. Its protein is CASSPRLQETQYF.

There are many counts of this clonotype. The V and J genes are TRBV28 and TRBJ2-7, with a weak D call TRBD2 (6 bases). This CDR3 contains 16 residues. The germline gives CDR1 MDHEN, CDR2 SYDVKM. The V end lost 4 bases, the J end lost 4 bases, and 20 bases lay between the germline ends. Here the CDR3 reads CASSSHPGLLRYEQYF. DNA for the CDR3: TGTGCCAGCAGTTCCCATCCGGGACTCCTCCGTTACGAGCAGTACTTC.

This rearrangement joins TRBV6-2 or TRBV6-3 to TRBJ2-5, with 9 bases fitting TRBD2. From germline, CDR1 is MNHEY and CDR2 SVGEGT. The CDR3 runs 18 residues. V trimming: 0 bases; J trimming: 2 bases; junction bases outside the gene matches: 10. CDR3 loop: CASSYSRSSGIYQETQYF. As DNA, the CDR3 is TGTGCCAGCAGTTACTCGAGATCTAGCGGGATATATCAAGAGACCCAGTACTTC.

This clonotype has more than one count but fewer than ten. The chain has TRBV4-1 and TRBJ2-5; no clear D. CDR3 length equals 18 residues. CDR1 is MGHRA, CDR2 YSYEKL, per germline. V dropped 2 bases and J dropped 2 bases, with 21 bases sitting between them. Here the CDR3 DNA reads TGCGCCAGCAGCCAAAGATCGGAGATTCGGACGGCTCAAGAGACCCAGTACTTC. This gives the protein CASSQRSEIRTAQETQYF.

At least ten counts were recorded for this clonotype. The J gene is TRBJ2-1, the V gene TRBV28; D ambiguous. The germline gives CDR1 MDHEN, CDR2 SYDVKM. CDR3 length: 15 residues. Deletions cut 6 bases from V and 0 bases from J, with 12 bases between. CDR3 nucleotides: TGTGCCAGCAGCCTAAGCAGAAACTCCTACAATGAGCAGTTCTTC. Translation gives CASSLSRNSYNEQFF.

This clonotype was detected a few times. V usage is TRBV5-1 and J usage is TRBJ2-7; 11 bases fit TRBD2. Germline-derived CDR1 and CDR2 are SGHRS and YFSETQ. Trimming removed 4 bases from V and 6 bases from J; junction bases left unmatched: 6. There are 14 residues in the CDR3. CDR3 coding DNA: TGCGCCAGCAGCCAGACTAGCGGGGAAAGCGAGCAGTACTTC. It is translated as CASSQTSGESEQYF.

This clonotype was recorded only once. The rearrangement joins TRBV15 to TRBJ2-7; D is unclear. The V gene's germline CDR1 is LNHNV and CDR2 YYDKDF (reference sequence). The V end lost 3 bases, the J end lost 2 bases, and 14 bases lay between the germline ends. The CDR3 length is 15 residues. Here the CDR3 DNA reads TGTGCCACCAGCAGGGCTTCCCTGAACGCCTACGAGCAGTACTTC. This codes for CATSRASLNAYEQYF.

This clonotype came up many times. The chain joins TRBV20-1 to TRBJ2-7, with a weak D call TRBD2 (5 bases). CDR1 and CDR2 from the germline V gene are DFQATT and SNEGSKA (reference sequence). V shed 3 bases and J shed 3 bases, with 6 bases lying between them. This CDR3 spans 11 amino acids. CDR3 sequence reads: CSASRDYEQYF. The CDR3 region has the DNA TGCAGTGCTAGCCGGGACTACGAGCAGTACTTC.

CDR3 nucleotides: TGTGCCGGGACAGGGTTAGGCCCCTACAATGAGCAGTTCTTC. It is translated as CAGTGLGPYNEQFF. This chain links TRBV30 with TRBJ2-1; 9 nucleotides match TRBD1. Germline CDR1 GTSNPN, CDR2 SVGIG (reference sequence). This CDR3 contains 14 residues. Losses at the gene ends were 8 bases for V and 2 bases for J; bases not matched to a gene: 7.

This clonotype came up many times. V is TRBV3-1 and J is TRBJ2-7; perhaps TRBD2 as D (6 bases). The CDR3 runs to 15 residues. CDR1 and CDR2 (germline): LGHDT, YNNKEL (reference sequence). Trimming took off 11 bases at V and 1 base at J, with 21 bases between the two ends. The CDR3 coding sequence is TGTGCCTCCTCGGTTTCGGGACTTACATCCTACGAGCAGTACTTC. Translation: CASSVSGLTSYEQYF.

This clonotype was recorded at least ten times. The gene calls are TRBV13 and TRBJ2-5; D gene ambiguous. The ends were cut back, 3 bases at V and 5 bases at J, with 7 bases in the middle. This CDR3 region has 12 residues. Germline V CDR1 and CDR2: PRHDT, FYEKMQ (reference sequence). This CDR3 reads CASSFPRETQYF. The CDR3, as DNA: TGTGCCAGCAGCTTTCCCCGGGAGACCCAGTACTTC. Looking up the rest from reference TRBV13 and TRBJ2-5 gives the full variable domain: AAGVIQSPRHLIKEKRETATLKCYPIPRHDTVYWYQQGPGQDPQFLISFYEKMQSDKGSIPDRFSAQQFSDYHSELNMSSLELGDSALYFCASSFPRETQYFGPGTRLLVL.

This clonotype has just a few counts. The CDR3: CASSKWGTGRNTEAFF. As DNA, the CDR3 is TGTGCCAGCAGTAAATGGGGGACCGGGCGAAACACTGAAGCTTTCTTT. V usage is TRBV6-1 and J usage is TRBJ1-1; tentative D call: TRBD1 (5 bases). V lost 5 bases to trimming and J lost 2 bases, with 18 bases between them. The germline gives CDR1 MNHNS, CDR2 SASEGT. CDR3 length equals 16 residues.

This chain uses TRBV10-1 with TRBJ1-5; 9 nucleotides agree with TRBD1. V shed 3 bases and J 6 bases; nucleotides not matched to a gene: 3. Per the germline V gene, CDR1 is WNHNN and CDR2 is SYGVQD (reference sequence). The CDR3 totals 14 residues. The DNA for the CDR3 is TGCGCCAGCAGTGATGACAGGGGGTTTCAGCCCCAGCATTTT. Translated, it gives CASSDDRGFQPQHF.

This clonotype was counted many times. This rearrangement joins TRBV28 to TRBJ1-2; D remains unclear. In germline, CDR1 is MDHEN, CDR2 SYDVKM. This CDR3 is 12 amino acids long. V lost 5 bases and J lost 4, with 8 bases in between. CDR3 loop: CASSVQTYGYTF. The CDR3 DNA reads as TGTGCCAGCAGTGTACAGACCTATGGCTACACCTTC.